This entry concerns a single T cell receptor beta chain. The antigen is unknown. The data originate from a study of cytomegalovirus exposure and HLA in healthy donors. General observations from the study: Overall, roughly 160 TCR beta chains were annotated as cytomegalovirus-associated.

Healthy bone marrow donors supplied every sample. This PCR relied on a set of 60 Vbeta primers and 13 Jbeta primers. The protocol was immunoSEQ multiplex PCR, while the TCRdb copy is restricted to in-frame clones and leaves out a portion. This repertoire includes 200,000 or so clones. The germline CDR1 and CDR2 sequences are LNHDA and SQIVND (reference sequence). V lost 2 bases, J lost 4 bases, and 12 bases stayed unmatched. This CDR3 comprises 18 residues. The origin of this receptor is a boy younger than 18 in good health and CMV-seronegative. V usage is TRBV19 and J usage is TRBJ2-7; 12 nucleotides align to TRBD2. The sequenced material came from PBMCs. CDR3 residues: CASSITSGGHRFDYEQYF. The CDR3 DNA is TGTGCCAGTAGTATAACTAGCGGGGGGCACCGGTTCGATTACGAGCAGTACTTC.